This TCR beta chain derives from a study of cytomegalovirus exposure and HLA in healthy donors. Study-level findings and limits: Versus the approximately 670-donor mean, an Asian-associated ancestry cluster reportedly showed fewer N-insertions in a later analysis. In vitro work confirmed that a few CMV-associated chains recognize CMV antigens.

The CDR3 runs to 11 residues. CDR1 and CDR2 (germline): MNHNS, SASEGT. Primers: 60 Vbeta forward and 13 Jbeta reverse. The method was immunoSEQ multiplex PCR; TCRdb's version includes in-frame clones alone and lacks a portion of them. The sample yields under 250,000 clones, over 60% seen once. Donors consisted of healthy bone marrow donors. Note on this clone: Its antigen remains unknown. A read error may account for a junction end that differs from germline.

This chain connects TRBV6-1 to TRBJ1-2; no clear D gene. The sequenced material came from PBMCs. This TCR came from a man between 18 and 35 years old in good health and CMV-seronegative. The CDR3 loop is CASSSRQAAAF. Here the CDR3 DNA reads TGTGCCAGCAGTTCGAGACAAGCGGCTGCCTTC.